This T cell receptor (beta chain) was identified in a study of shared clonotypes between healthy human individuals. Whole-study results and caveats: Among the subsets, naive ones generally showed larger estimated richness than memory ones.

Per germline, CDR1 SEHNR and CDR2 FQNEAQ (reference sequence). The V and J ends lost 2 bases and 3 bases respectively, with 18 bases between them. The CDR3 contains 17 residues. It was CD45RO-negative cells, positively selected for CCR7, that made up naive CD8 cells, with terminally differentiated effector memory CD45RA+ cells excluded. Of note for this clone: No antigen is known for it.

The table came from immunoSEQ multiplex PCR; TCRdb's copy has only in-frame clones and leaves some out. Here the sample spans around 650,000 clones, 95% to 96% being singletons. Sequenced: naive CD8+ T cells sorted from blood. This rearrangement joins TRBV7-9 to TRBJ2-3, with D perhaps matching TRBD2 (6 bases). The receptor's source is a young woman in good health. The chain's CDR3 is CASSLPPGVAETDTQYF. CDR3 nucleotides: TGTGCCAGCAGCTTACCCCCGGGGGTAGCGGAAACAGATACGCAGTATTTT.